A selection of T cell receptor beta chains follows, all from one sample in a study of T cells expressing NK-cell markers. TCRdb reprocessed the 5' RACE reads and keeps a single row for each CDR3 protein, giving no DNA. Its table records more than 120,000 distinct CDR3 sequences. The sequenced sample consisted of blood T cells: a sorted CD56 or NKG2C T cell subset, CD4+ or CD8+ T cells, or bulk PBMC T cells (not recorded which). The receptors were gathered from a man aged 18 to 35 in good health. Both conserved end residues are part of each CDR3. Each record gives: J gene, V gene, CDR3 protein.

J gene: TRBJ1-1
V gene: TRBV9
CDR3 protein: CASSVMMSTEAFF

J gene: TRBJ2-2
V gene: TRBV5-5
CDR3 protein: CASSEQGPLAKNTGELFF

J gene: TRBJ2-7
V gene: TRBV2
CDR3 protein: CASVDLLDYEQYF

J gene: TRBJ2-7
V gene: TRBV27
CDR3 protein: CASRPTGGNSYEQYF

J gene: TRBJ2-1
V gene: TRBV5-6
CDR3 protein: CASSLVAGGPQYNEQFF

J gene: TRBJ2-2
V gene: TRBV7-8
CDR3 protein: CASRGLRDPGELFF

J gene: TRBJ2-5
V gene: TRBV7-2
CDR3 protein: CASSPSHRALGETQYF

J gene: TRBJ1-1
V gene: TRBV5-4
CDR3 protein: CASSPEGPRGTEAFF

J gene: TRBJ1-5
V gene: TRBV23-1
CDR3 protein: CASLGQEHNQPQHF

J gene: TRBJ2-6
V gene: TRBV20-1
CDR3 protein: CSARDYKGGANVLTF

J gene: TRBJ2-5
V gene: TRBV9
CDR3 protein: CASSSFEGLETQYF

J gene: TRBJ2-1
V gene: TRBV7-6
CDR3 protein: CASSLGPLGEQFF

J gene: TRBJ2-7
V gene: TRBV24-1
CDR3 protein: CATSGQTDEQYF

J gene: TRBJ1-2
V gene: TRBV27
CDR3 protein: CASSPQGTYGYTF

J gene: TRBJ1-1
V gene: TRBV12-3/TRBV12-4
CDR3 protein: CASSLLMNTEAFF

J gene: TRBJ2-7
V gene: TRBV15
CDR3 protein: CATSSPSSYEQYF

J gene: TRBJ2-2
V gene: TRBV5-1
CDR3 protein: CASSLAGYPGLAGEKTGELFF

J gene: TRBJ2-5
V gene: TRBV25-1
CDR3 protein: CASSELGTRDQETQYF

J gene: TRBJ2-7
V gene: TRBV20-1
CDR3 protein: CSASGSGGLLGEQYF

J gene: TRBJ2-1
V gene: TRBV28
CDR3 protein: CASSLPSGNPSQFF

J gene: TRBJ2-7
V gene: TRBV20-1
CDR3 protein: CSARDGASGPEQYF

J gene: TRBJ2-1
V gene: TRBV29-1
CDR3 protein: CSVPGTSSSYNEQFF

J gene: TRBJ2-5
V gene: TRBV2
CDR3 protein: CASASGGGTQETQYF

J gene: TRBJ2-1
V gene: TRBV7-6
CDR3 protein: CASSLARGGTLNEQFF

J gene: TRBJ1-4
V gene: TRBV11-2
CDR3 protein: CASEGGEKLFF

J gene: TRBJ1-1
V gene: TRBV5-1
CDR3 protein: CASSLLGTVNIGTEAFF

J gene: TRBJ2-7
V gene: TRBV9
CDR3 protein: CASSAGPGTVAYEQYF

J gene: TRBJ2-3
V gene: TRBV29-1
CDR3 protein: CSVGDLSHDTQYF

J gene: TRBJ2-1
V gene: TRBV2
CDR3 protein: CASSEASRFEQFF

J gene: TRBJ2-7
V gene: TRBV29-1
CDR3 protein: CSAEWGYEQYF

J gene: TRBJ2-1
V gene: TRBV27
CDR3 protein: CASSFLYNEQFF

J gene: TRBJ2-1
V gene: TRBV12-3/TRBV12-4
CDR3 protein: CASSLIPRGHNNEQFF

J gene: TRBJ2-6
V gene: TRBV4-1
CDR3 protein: CASSQLSGDNVLTF

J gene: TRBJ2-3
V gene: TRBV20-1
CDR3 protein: CSAEAGDTDTQYF

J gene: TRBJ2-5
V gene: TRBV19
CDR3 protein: CASSSTSGIGETQYF

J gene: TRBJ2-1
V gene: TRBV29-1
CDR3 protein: CSVTGQAITSGDYNEQFF

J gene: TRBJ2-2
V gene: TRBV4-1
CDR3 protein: CASSQVDLLTENTGELFF

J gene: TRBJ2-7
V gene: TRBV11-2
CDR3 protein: CASSLTGAGSSYEQYF

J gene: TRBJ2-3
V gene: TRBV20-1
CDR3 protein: CSAPARQGTDTQYF

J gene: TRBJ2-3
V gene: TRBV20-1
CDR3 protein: CSARDLAGSTDTQYF

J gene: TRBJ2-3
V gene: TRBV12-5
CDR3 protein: CASGTDSYADTQYF

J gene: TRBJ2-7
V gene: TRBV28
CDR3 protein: CASSTSPGRQGSYEQYF

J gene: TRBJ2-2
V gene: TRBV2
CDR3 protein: CASGERVLAGGIYTGELFF

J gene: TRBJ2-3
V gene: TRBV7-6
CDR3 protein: CASSTGTTSTDTQYF

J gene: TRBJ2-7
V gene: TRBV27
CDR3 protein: CASSIRTGDSYEQYF

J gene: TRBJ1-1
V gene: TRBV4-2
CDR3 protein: CASSPLHVAASLSTEAFF

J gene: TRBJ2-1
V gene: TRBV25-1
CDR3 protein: CASSDISYNEQFF